These 18 T cell receptor beta chains originate from one sample sequenced in a study of shared clonotypes between healthy human individuals. Sequencing used immunoSEQ multiplex PCR; TCRdb keeps in-frame clones, though not all of them. The table lists 2,500,000 or so clones, around 90% of them singletons. Sequenced input: naive CD4+ T cells from PBMCs. Subset defined: CD45RA+ positively selected. The receptors here all came from a man aged 18-30 years in good health. Some clones in this sample may be carry-over from other donors' samples.

The V and J genes are TRBV6-6 and TRBJ2-2; D may be TRBD1 or TRBD2 (5 bases each). V was shortened by 0 bases and J by 4 bases, with 9 bases between the two germline ends. This CDR3 is built from 15 residues. The V gene's germline CDR1 is MNHNY and CDR2 SVGAGI (reference sequence). The CDR3 DNA reads TGTGCCAGCAGTTACTCGTGGGGGTCCACCGGGGAGCTGTTTTTT. This gives the protein CASSYSWGSTGELFF.

The chain joins TRBV29-1 to TRBJ2-1; D is possibly TRBD1 (6 bases). The CDR3 sequence is 14 residues long. Trimming removed 7 bases at V and 1 base at J, with 14 bases between. The germline CDR1 and CDR2 sequences are SQVTM and ANQGSEA. CDR3 protein: CSGSQQGSYNEQFF. CDR3 sequence (DNA): TGCAGCGGCAGCCAACAGGGTTCCTACAATGAGCAGTTCTTC.

This chain uses TRBV6-5 with TRBJ1-6; D might be TRBD1 (6 bases). The CDR3 loop spans 15 amino acids. Per germline, CDR1 MNHEY and CDR2 SVGAGI. V lost 5 bases and J 6 bases, leaving 14 bases between the germline ends. CDR3 protein: CASSPHTGPNSPLHF. The CDR3 DNA follows: TGTGCCAGCAGTCCTCACACAGGGCCTAATTCACCCCTCCACTTT.

As regards this clone: The same CDR3 also results from other DNA sequences found in this sample. In nucleotides, the CDR3 is TGTGCCTGGAGTTTAGGGGAGACCCAGTACTTC. Translated: CAWSLGETQYF. J is TRBJ2-5 and V is TRBV30; no reliable D call. The CDR3 loop spans 11 amino acids. Germline V gives CDR1 GTSNPN, CDR2 SVGIG (reference sequence). With 2 bases removed from V and 5 bases from J, the gap between germline ends came to 6 bases.

The chain is built from TRBV28 and TRBJ2-7; TRBD1 or TRBD2 may be the D gene (5 bases each). The CDR3 totals 16 residues. Germline V gives CDR1 MDHEN, CDR2 SYDVKM. V was pared by 5 bases and J by 2 bases, with 19 bases between. The chain's CDR3 is CASSTAGTDSTYEQYF. CDR3 bases: TGTGCCAGCAGTACCGCCGGGACCGACTCAACCTACGAGCAGTACTTC.

The chain couples TRBV7-9 to TRBJ2-7, with D perhaps given as TRBD1 or TRBD2 (5 bases each). The CDR3 is made up of 18 amino acids. The ends were cut back, 5 bases at V and 0 bases at J, with 23 bases in the middle. The germline V gene encodes CDR1 SEHNR and CDR2 FQNEAQ (reference sequence). The CDR3 coding sequence is TGTGCCAGCAGCCCCCGGGGTCAAGCAGGGCGTTTCTCCTACGAGCAGTACTTC. This encodes CASSPRGQAGRFSYEQYF.

As concerns this clone: In the same sample, other DNA sequences code for this CDR3. The V call is TRBV18, the J call TRBJ2-2, with D possibly TRBD1 on 5 matching bases. The germline gives CDR1 KGHSH, CDR2 LQKENI. Trimming took off 3 bases at V and 5 bases at J, with 10 bases between the two ends. This CDR3 is built from 14 residues. Here the CDR3 DNA reads TGTGCCAGCTCACCCACCCAGGGTACCGGGGAGCTGTTTTTT. Translating it yields CASSPTQGTGELFF.

As regards this clone: Different DNA sequences within this sample yield the same CDR3. The chain is built from TRBV5-1 and TRBJ2-3; 7 bases are a match to TRBD1. CDR1 and CDR2 from the germline V gene are SGHRS and YFSETQ. Trimming at V came to 0 bases and at J to 1 base, leaving 5 bases not matched to a gene. CDR3 length: 16 amino acids. CDR3 DNA: TGCGCCAGCAGCTTGGGGACAGGCTCCGGCACAGATACGCAGTATTTT. It encodes CASSLGTGSGTDTQYF.

The chain couples TRBV13 to TRBJ1-3; no reliable D call. V was trimmed by 3 bases and J by 4 bases, leaving 16 bases between them. The CDR3 sequence is 16 residues long. In germline, CDR1 is PRHDT, CDR2 FYEKMQ (reference sequence). The CDR3 coding sequence is TGTGCCAGCAGCTTTAACAGACTAAAGGCGGGAAACACCATATATTTT. Its translation: CASSFNRLKAGNTIYF.

This CDR3 is CASGTVEKLFF. CDR3 DNA sequence: TGTGCCAGCGGCACAGTTGAAAAACTGTTTTTT. This chain connects TRBV6-1 to TRBJ1-4; no reliable D call. The CDR3 spans 11 residues. The germline gives CDR1 MNHNS, CDR2 SASEGT. Trimming cost V 8 bases and J 7 bases, with 8 bases left between them.

This chain uses TRBV28 with TRBJ1-5; TRBD1 might be the D (6 bases). The CDR3 consists of 15 residues. The V end lost 10 bases, the J end lost 4 bases, and 20 bases lay between the germline ends. Germline V gene lookup returns CDR1 MDHEN and CDR2 SYDVKM. CDR3 amino acids: CATSRTRGMNQPQHF. Here the CDR3 DNA reads TGTGCCACCTCGAGAACCAGGGGCATGAATCAGCCCCAGCATTTT.

This clone was counted a single time. The rearrangement links TRBV5-4 to TRBJ2-7, with TRBD1 matching 8 bases. The J segment lost 5 bases and the V segment lost 0 bases, leaving 7 bases of the junction unmatched. The CDR3 runs to 15 residues. The germline V gene encodes CDR1 SGHNT and CDR2 YYREEE (reference sequence). The CDR3 is CASSLVRGPDDEQYF. In DNA form, the CDR3 reads TGTGCCAGCAGCTTGGTCAGGGGGCCCGACGACGAGCAGTACTTC.

This clone came up once. This chain uses TRBV5-6 with TRBJ2-1; TRBD2 matches 12 bases. The CDR3 has 14 amino acids. The germline gives CDR1 SGHDT, CDR2 YYEEEE. Germline trimming cut 7 bases from V and 4 bases from J; bases unmatched to any gene: 3. The CDR3 region is CASAGLAGYNEQFF. In DNA, the CDR3 is TGTGCCAGCGCCGGACTAGCGGGATACAATGAGCAGTTCTTC.

V is TRBV7-9 and J is TRBJ1-1, with D possibly TRBD1 on 6 matching bases. The CDR3 is made up of 15 amino acids. Trimming shortened V by 1 base and J by 7 bases, and 16 bases separated the two germline ends. Germline V gives CDR1 SEHNR, CDR2 FQNEAQ (reference sequence). The CDR3 nucleotides read TGTGCCAGCAGCTTAGTTACCGGGGGCATAATTGAAGCTTTCTTT. It is translated as CASSLVTGGIIEAFF.

The chain employs TRBV6-1 and TRBJ2-7; 10 bases match TRBD2. V shed 3 bases, J shed 1 base, and the junction held 3 bases outside the gene matches. In germline, CDR1 is MNHNS, CDR2 SASEGT. The length of the CDR3 is 15 residues. DNA of the CDR3: TGTGCCAGCAGTGAGGCTAGCGGGAGTTCCTACGAGCAGTACTTC. As protein: CASSEASGSSYEQYF.

The gene calls are TRBV28 and TRBJ1-1; D might be TRBD1 (6 bases). V was shortened by 6 bases and J by 5 bases, with 19 bases between the two germline ends. Per the germline V gene, CDR1 is MDHEN and CDR2 is SYDVKM. CDR3 length equals 15 residues. CDR3 nucleotide sequence: TGTGCCAGCAGAACAACAGGGACCCGGGGGACTGAAGCTTTCTTT. Translation: CASRTTGTRGTEAFF.

This sequence joins TRBV5-1 and TRBJ1-1; maybe TRBD1 (5 bases). Trimming removed 4 bases at V and 0 bases at J, with 13 bases between. Germline V gives CDR1 SGHRS, CDR2 YFSETQ. CDR3 length: 15 amino acids. The CDR3 DNA follows: TGCGCCAGCAGCGTAACGACAGCCATGAACACTGAAGCTTTCTTT. Protein sequence: CASSVTTAMNTEAFF.

This rearrangement joins TRBV19 to TRBJ1-5; 9 bases are a match to TRBD1. The V gene's germline CDR1 is LNHDA and CDR2 SQIVND (reference sequence). Unmatched junction bases numbered 13, after V lost 6 bases and J lost 4 bases. There are 17 residues in the CDR3. The CDR3 spells CASRAWTGDGGNQPQHF. CDR3 DNA: TGTGCCAGTAGAGCATGGACAGGGGATGGAGGGAATCAGCCCCAGCATTTT.